The next 26 T cell receptor beta chains were all read from a single sample in a study of identical twins. MiXCR, applied by TCRdb to the 5' RACE reads, yields one record per CDR3 protein. The sample has 400,000 to 600,000 distinct CDR3 sequences, 20% to 25% seen once. The same sample was also used in a study of yellow fever vaccine responses in identical twins.

The source material was CD4+ T cells sorted from blood. The receptors were gathered from a woman younger than 30 in good health.

The chain combines TRBV29-1 with TRBJ2-2; TRBD1 agrees at 8 bases. J gave up 3 bases and V 6 bases, and 6 bases lay outside the gene matches. In germline, CDR1 is SQVTM, CDR2 ANQGSEA. The CDR3 is 14 residues long. CDR3 in DNA: TGCAGCGTCCCCGGACAGGGTCACACCGGGGAGCTGTTTTTT. This gives the protein CSVPGQGHTGELFF.

This clonotype was detected ten times or more. This chain connects TRBV15 to TRBJ2-3; D is uncertain. The germline gives CDR1 LNHNV, CDR2 YYDKDF (reference sequence). Trimming pared 1 base from V and 7 bases from J, leaving 9 bases between. The CDR3 totals 13 residues. CDR3: CATSRGSTNTQYF. Here the CDR3 DNA reads TGTGCCACCAGCAGAGGAAGCACTAATACGCAGTATTTT.

This clonotype is a singleton in its sample. The chain joins TRBV27 to TRBJ1-3, with 10 bases aligning to TRBD1. Germline CDR1 reads MNHEY; CDR2 reads SMNVEV (reference sequence). The V segment lost 8 bases and the J segment 4 bases; nucleotides outside the gene matches: 2. The CDR3 runs to 13 residues. The CDR3 reads CASRQGAGNTIYF. The DNA for the CDR3 is TGTGCCAGCCGACAGGGGGCCGGAAACACCATATATTTT.

This clonotype has just a few counts. The V and J genes are TRBV12-3 or TRBV12-4 and TRBJ1-1, with 8 bases aligning to TRBD1. V lost 5 bases, J lost 12 bases, and 5 bases stayed unmatched. The CDR3 totals 11 residues. The CDR3 nucleotides read TGTGCCAGCAGTGAGACAGGGGAAACTTTCTTT. It is translated as CASSETGETFF.

This clonotype was seen only a few times. The chain links TRBV12-3 or TRBV12-4 to TRBJ2-3; 7 nucleotides align to TRBD2. CDR3 length: 14 amino acids. Losses at the gene ends were 6 bases for V and 2 bases for J; bases not matched to a gene: 5. This chain's CDR3 is CASSNSGHTDTQYF. CDR3 bases: TGTGCCAGCAGCAATAGCGGGCACACAGATACGCAGTATTTT.

The CDR3 DNA reads TGTGCCAGCTCGCTCAGGTTCTTCACAGATACGCAGTATTTT. It yields the protein CASSLRFFTDTQYF. The chain links TRBV18 to TRBJ2-3; D not certain. Germline CDR1 reads KGHSH; CDR2 reads LQKENI. The V end lost 6 bases, the J end lost 2 bases, and 12 bases lay between the germline ends. The CDR3 runs to 14 residues.

This sequence joins TRBV7-9 and TRBJ2-3; tentatively, D is TRBD1 (6 bases). The CDR3 loop spans 15 amino acids. V lost 4 bases and J lost 0, with 11 bases in between. Germline V gives CDR1 SEHNR, CDR2 FQNEAQ (reference sequence). The CDR3, as DNA: TGTGCCAGCAGCTCCGGACAGCCTAGCACAGATACGCAGTATTTT. It yields the protein CASSSGQPSTDTQYF.

The CDR3 bases are TGTGCCAGCAGGAGGGACTGGGCCCAAGATACGCAGTATTTT. Protein sequence: CASRRDWAQDTQYF. The J gene is TRBJ2-3, the V gene TRBV6-1; D possibly corresponds to TRBD2 (6 bases). CDR3 length: 14 amino acids. V lost 6 bases and J 5 bases, leaving 15 bases between the germline ends. Germline CDR1 and CDR2: MNHNS and SASEGT.

This rearrangement joins TRBV28 to TRBJ2-2; D is perhaps TRBD1 (7 bases). Germline V gene data show CDR1 as MDHEN and CDR2 as SYDVKM. Trimming cost V 2 bases and J 0 bases, with 16 bases left between them. CDR3 size: 18 residues. The CDR3 loop reads CASSLKGAGSSNTGELFF. The CDR3 DNA is TGTGCCAGCAGTTTAAAGGGGGCGGGGTCCTCGAACACCGGGGAGCTGTTTTTT.

V gene TRBV20-1 combines with J gene TRBJ1-1, with a tentative D call TRBD1 (5 bases). The V end lost 3 bases, the J end lost 5 bases, and 13 bases lay between the germline ends. Germline CDR1 is DFQATT and CDR2 is SNEGSKA (reference sequence). This CDR3 region has 13 residues. CDR3 coding DNA: TGCAGTGCTAGCTCGTGGGAGGGGACTGAAGCTTTCTTT. It encodes CSASSWEGTEAFF.

J is TRBJ2-3 and V is TRBV7-6; D not certain. Per germline, CDR1 SGHVS and CDR2 FNYEAQ. This CDR3 contains 16 residues. The V gene lost 1 base and the J gene lost 1 base, with 12 bases spanning the gap. The CDR3 sequence is CASSLVAEGRTDTQYF. CDR3 in DNA: TGTGCCAGCAGCTTAGTTGCCGAAGGACGCACAGATACGCAGTATTTT.

This clonotype has ten or more counts. The rearrangement joins TRBV4-1 to TRBJ1-1, with a weak D call TRBD1 (5 bases). Germline CDR1 MGHRA, CDR2 YSYEKL. V lost 0 bases to trimming and J lost 4 bases, with 9 bases between them. This CDR3 contains 14 residues. The CDR3 is CASSQDGGITEAFF. DNA for the CDR3: TGCGCCAGCAGCCAAGACGGGGGAATCACTGAAGCTTTCTTT.

The chain joins TRBV3-1 to TRBJ2-5, with TRBD2 identical over 7 bases. The CDR3 totals 14 residues. The ends lost 1 base at V and 5 bases at J; junction bases unmatched: 4. Germline CDR1 LGHDT, CDR2 YNNKEL (reference sequence). The CDR3 loop is CASSQGIGGETQYF. The CDR3 DNA reads as TGTGCCAGCAGCCAAGGTATCGGGGGGGAGACCCAGTACTTC.

This clonotype was counted between two and nine times. This chain joins TRBV15 and TRBJ2-5; 9 nucleotides line up with TRBD2. Per germline, CDR1 LNHNV and CDR2 YYDKDF (reference sequence). This CDR3 has 16 residues. The ends lost 1 base at V and 1 base at J; junction bases unmatched: 4. The CDR3 loop is CATSRVLAGPQETQYF. CDR3 nucleotide sequence: TGTGCCACCAGCAGAGTCCTAGCGGGGCCCCAAGAGACCCAGTACTTC.

The chain recombines TRBV5-1 with TRBJ1-2, with unresolved D. Trimming took 4 bases from V and 2 from J, leaving 12 bases between them. Germline lookup yields CDR1 SGHRS and CDR2 YFSETQ. The CDR3 spans 14 residues. The CDR3 reads CASSPAGKNYGYTF. The CDR3 DNA follows: TGCGCCAGCAGCCCGGCCGGCAAAAACTATGGCTACACCTTC. Looking up the rest from reference TRBV5-1 and TRBJ1-2 gives the full variable domain: KAGVTQTPRYLIKTRGQQVTLSCSPISGHRSVSWYQQTPGQGLQFLFEYFSETQRNKGNFPGRFSGRQFSNSRSEMNVSTLELGDSALYLCASSPAGKNYGYTFGSGTRLTVV.

With regard to this clonotype: A junction end diverges from the germline sequence, so it may reflect a read error. The chain joins TRBV5-1 to TRBJ1-6, with 7 bases matching TRBD1. The CDR3 totals 15 residues. Germline CDR1 and CDR2: SGHRS and YFSETQ. CDR3 amino acids: CASSWVTGPGSPLHF. DNA for the CDR3: TGCGCTAGCAGCTGGGTGACAGGGCCGGGGTCACCCCTCCACTTT.

In this sample, this clonotype turned up a few times. This sequence joins TRBV6-5 and TRBJ1-1; 7 bases are a match to TRBD1. J was trimmed by 4 bases and V by 5 bases; bases with no gene match: 10. Germline-derived CDR1 and CDR2 are MNHEY and SVGAGI. CDR3 length: 15 residues. DNA for the CDR3: TGTGCCAGCAGTAACCTCAGGGGGGGGGGCACTGAAGCTTTCTTT. Its translation is CASSNLRGGGTEAFF.

This clonotype came up many times. The V call is TRBV5-1, the J call TRBJ2-2; maybe TRBD1 (5 bases). The CDR3 contains 15 residues. Trimming took 2 bases from V and 2 from J, leaving 10 bases between them. Germline V CDR1 and CDR2: SGHRS, YFSETQ. Here the CDR3 DNA reads TGCGCCAGCAGCTTTACAGGCCTAAACACCGGGGAGCTGTTTTTT. Translation gives CASSFTGLNTGELFF.

V is TRBV5-5 and J is TRBJ2-1; no clear D gene. V shed 2 bases and J shed 8 bases, with 8 bases lying between them. The germline V gene encodes CDR1 SGHKS and CDR2 YYEKEE (reference sequence). The CDR3 is made up of 12 amino acids. The CDR3 here is CASSFNFDEQFF. CDR3 in DNA: TGTGCCAGCAGCTTCAATTTCGATGAGCAGTTCTTC.

The rearrangement joins TRBV12-3 or TRBV12-4 to TRBJ2-1; 14 bases map to TRBD2. V trimming: 7 bases; J trimming: 6 bases; junction bases outside the gene matches: 5. The CDR3 has 15 amino acids. The CDR3: CASKRGTSGGNEQFF. DNA for the CDR3: TGTGCCAGCAAACGCGGGACTAGCGGGGGCAATGAGCAGTTCTTC.

This clonotype was found a few times. The genes are TRBV29-1 and TRBJ2-7; 7 positions match TRBD1. Germline V gives CDR1 SQVTM, CDR2 ANQGSEA. V shed 4 bases and J 3 bases; nucleotides not matched to a gene: 6. The CDR3 spans 13 residues. The CDR3 coding sequence is TGCAGCGTTGCACATCGGACAGGCTACGAGCAGTACTTC. Translated, it gives CSVAHRTGYEQYF.

This clonotype came up a few times. The V and J genes are TRBV5-5 and TRBJ2-7; 7 nucleotides match TRBD1. The germline V gene encodes CDR1 SGHKS and CDR2 YYEKEE (reference sequence). The CDR3 loop spans 16 amino acids. Trimming took 1 base from V and 0 from J; bases not matched to a gene: 7. The CDR3 region has the DNA TGTGCCAGCAGCTTGACCACACGGGACAGCTCCTACGAGCAGTACGTC. Translated: CASSLTTRDSSYEQYV.

This clonotype occurred a few times. The chain recombines TRBV5-1 with TRBJ2-7; 11 bases are shared with TRBD2. The V gene end was trimmed by 5 bases and the J gene end by 3 bases; junction bases not matched to a gene: 10. CDR1 is SGHRS and CDR2 is YFSETQ in the germline V gene. This CDR3 spans 16 amino acids. CDR3 sequence: CASRPGGTSGFYEQYF. Here the CDR3 DNA reads TGCGCCAGCAGACCAGGCGGGACTAGCGGTTTCTACGAGCAGTACTTC.

This chain uses TRBV5-6 with TRBJ2-5; no clear D. The CDR3 has 14 amino acids. V dropped 4 bases and J dropped 5 bases, with 15 bases sitting between them. CDR1 and CDR2 from the germline V gene are SGHDT and YYEEEE. CDR3 in amino acids: CASSQKGGGETQYF. The CDR3 DNA reads TGTGCCAGCAGCCAGAAGGGCGGTGGGGAGACCCAGTACTTC.

The chain joins TRBV24-1 to TRBJ2-5, with D perhaps TRBD2 (5 bases). V lost 9 bases and J lost 1, with 11 bases in between. This CDR3 region has 13 residues. Germline lookup yields CDR1 KGHDR and CDR2 SFDVKD. CDR3 in DNA: TGTGCCACCTCAGGACGGGGCCAAGAGACCCAGTACTTC. Translation: CATSGRGQETQYF.

This clonotype was seen a handful of times. This chain joins TRBV5-1 and TRBJ2-1; 7 nucleotides line up with TRBD2. This CDR3 region has 12 residues. Trimming cost V 2 bases and J 13 bases; bases outside gene matches: 6. Germline V lookup: CDR1 SGHRS, CDR2 YFSETQ. CDR3 in amino acids: CASSFWAGVQFF. In DNA form, the CDR3 reads TGCGCCAGCAGCTTCTGGGCGGGAGTACAGTTCTTC.